This record concerns one TCR beta chain sequence. The assay was immunoSEQ multiplex PCR, and TCRdb's table has in-frame clones only and misses some. Seen here are fewer than 450,000 clones, around 90% observed once, and the top ten hold roughly 1.2%. The source of the sample is a study of blood T cell repertoires in COVID-19. The V gene lost 4 bases and the J gene lost 2 bases, with 13 bases spanning the gap. Germline CDR1 SQVTM, CDR2 ANQGSEA. The CDR3 sequence is 14 residues long. Sequencing was carried out using PBMCs or T cells enriched from blood (not recorded which). The receptor comes from a woman under 30 who had recovered from COVID-19. This chain joins TRBV29-1 and TRBJ2-3, with a possible D match to TRBD1 (6 bases). CDR3 in DNA: TGCAGCGTTGCCCAGGACAGACACACAGATACGCAGTATTTT. This gives the protein CSVAQDRHTDTQYF.